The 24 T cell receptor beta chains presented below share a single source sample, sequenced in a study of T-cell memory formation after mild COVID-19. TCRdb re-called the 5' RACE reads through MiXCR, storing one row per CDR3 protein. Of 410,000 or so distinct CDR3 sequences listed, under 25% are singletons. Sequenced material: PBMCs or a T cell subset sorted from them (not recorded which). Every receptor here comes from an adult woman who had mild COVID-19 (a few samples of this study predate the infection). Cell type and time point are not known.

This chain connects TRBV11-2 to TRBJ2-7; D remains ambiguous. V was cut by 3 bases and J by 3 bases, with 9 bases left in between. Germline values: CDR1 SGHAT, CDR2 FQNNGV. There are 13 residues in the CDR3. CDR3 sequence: CASSLRGIYEQYF. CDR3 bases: TGTGCCAGCAGCTTGCGTGGGATCTACGAGCAGTACTTC.

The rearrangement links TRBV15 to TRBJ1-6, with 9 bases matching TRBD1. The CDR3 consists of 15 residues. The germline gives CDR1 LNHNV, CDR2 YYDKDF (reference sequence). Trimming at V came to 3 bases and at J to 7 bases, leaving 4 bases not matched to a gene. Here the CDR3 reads CATSSGTGLNSPLHF. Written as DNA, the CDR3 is TGTGCCACCAGCAGTGGGACAGGGTTGAATTCACCCCTCCACTTT.

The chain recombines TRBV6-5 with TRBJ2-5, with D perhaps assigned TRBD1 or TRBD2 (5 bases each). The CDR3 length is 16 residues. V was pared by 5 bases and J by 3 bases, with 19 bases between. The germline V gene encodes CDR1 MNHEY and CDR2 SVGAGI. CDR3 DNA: TGTGCCAGCAGTCCCTCCGGGACGGCAGACGAAGAGACCCAGTACTTC. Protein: CASSPSGTADEETQYF.

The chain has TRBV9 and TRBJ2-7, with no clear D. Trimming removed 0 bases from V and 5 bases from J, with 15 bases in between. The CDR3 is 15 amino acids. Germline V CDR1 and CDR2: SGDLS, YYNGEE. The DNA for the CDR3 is TGTGCCAGCAGCGTAGGGTCTGCGAAGGTCCACGAGCAGTACTTC. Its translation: CASSVGSAKVHEQYF.

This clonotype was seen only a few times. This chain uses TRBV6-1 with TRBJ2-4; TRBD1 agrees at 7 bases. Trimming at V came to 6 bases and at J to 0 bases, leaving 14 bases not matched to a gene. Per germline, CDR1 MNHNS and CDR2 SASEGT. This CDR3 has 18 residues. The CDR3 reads CASSDRDRAFLAKNIQYF. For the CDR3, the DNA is TGTGCCAGCAGCGACCGGGACAGAGCATTTCTAGCCAAAAACATTCAGTACTTC.

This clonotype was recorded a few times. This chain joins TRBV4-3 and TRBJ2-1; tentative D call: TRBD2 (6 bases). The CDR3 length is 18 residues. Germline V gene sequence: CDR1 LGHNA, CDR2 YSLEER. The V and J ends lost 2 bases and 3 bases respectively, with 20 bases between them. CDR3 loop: CASSQHWMEGRIYNEQFF. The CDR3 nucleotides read TGCGCCAGCAGCCAACATTGGATGGAGGGACGAATCTACAATGAGCAGTTCTTC.

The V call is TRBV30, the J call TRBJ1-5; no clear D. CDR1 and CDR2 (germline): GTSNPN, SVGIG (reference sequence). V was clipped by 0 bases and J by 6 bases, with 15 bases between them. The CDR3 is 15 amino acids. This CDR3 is CAWSVSGHLIQPQHF. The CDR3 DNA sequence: TGTGCCTGGAGTGTAAGTGGGCACCTTATTCAGCCCCAGCATTTT.

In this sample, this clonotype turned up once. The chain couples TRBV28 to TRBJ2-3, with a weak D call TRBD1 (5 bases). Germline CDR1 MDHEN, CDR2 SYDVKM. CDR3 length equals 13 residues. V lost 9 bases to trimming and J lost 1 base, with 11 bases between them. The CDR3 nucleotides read TGTGCCAGTAAGATAGGGGGCACAGATACGCAGTATTTT. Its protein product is CASKIGGTDTQYF.

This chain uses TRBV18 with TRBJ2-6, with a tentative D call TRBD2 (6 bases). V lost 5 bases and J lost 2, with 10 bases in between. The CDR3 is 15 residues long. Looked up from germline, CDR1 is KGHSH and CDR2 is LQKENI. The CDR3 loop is CASSIRGTGANVLTF. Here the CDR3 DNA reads TGTGCCAGCTCAATACGGGGGACTGGGGCCAACGTCCTGACTTTC.

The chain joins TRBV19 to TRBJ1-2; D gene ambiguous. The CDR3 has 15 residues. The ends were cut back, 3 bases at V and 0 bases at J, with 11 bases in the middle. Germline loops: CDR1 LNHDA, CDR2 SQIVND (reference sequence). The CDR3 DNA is TGTGCCAGTAGTATCCTAGGGAGATCTAACTATGGCTACACCTTC. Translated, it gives CASSILGRSNYGYTF.

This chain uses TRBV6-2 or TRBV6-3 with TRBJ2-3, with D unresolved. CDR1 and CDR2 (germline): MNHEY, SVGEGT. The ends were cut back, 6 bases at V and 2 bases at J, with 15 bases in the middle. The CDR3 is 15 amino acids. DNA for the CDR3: TGTGCCAGCAGCCCCAAAGTGGAGATCACAGATACGCAGTATTTT. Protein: CASSPKVEITDTQYF.

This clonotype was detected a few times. The CDR3 here is CASTRSGAVETQYF. As DNA, the CDR3 is TGTGCCAGCACCCGCTCGGGGGCGGTGGAGACCCAGTACTTC. The chain is built from TRBV7-6 and TRBJ2-5; perhaps D is TRBD1 or TRBD2 (6 bases each). Germline assignment: CDR1 SGHVS and CDR2 FNYEAQ. The CDR3 is 14 residues long. Trimming cost V 7 bases and J 5 bases, with 17 bases left between them.

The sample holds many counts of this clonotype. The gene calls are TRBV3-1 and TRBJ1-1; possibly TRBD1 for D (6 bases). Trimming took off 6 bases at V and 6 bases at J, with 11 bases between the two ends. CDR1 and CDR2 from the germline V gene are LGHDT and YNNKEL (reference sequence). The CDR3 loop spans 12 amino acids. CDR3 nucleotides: TGTGCCAGCAGGCAACAGGGTTCTGAAGCTTTCTTT. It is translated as CASRQQGSEAFF.

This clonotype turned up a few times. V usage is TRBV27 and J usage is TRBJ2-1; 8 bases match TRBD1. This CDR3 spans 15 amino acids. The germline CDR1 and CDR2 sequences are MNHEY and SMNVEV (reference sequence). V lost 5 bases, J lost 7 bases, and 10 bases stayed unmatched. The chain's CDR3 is CASSRSQGAWNEQFF. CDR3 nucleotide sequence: TGTGCCAGCAGTAGGAGTCAGGGGGCATGGAATGAGCAGTTCTTC.

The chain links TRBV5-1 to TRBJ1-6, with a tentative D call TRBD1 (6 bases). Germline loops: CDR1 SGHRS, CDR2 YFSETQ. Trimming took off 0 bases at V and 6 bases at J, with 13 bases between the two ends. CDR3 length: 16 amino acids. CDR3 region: CASSLAPGQPNSPLHF. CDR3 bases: TGCGCCAGCAGCTTGGCCCCAGGACAGCCTAATTCACCCCTCCACTTT.

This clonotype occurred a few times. This CDR3 is CASSPSLAGGDYGYTF. The CDR3, as DNA: TGTGCCAGCTCACCCTCCCTGGCAGGGGGGGACTATGGCTACACCTTC. The chain couples TRBV18 to TRBJ1-2, with 7 bases lining up with TRBD1. In germline, CDR1 is KGHSH, CDR2 LQKENI. V lost 3 bases to trimming and J lost 3 bases; unmatched junction nucleotides: 10. CDR3 length equals 16 residues.

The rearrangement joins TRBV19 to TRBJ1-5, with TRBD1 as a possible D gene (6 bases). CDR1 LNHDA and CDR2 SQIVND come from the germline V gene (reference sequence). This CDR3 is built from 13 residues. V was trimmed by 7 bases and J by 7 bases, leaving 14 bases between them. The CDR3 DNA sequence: TGTGCCAGTACCCATGACAGGCAGCAGCCCCAGCATTTT. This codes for CASTHDRQQPQHF.

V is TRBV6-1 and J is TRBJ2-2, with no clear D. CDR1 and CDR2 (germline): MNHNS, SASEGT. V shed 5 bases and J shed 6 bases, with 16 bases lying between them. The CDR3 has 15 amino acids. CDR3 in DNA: TGTGCCAGCAGTTCGGAGCCCGTCGTTTCCGGGGAGCTGTTTTTT. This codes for CASSSEPVVSGELFF.

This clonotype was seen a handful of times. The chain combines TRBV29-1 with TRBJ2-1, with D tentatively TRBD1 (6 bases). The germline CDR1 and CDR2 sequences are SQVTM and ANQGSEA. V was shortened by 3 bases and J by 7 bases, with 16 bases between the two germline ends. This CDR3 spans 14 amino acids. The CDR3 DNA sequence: TGCAGCGTTGATCGTGCGTGGCAGGGGAATGAGCAGTTCTTC. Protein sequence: CSVDRAWQGNEQFF.

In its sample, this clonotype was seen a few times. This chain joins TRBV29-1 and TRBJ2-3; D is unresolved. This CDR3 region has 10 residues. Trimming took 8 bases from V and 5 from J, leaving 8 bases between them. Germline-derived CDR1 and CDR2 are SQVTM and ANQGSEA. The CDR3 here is CSPLRDTQYF. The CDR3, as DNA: TGCAGCCCATTGCGAGATACGCAGTATTTT.

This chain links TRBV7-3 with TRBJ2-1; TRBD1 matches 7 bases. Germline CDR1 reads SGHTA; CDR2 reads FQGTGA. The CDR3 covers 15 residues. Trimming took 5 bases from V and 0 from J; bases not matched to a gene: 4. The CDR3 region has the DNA TGTGCCAGCAGCGAGGGACAGAGCTCCTACAATGAGCAGTTCTTC. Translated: CASSEGQSSYNEQFF.

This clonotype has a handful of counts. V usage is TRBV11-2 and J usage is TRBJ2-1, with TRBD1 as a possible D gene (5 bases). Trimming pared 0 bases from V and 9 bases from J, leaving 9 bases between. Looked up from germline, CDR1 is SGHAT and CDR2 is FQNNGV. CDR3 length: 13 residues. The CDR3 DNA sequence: TGTGCCAGCAGCTTAGATCGTAGGGGTGAGCAGTTCTTC. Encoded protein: CASSLDRRGEQFF.

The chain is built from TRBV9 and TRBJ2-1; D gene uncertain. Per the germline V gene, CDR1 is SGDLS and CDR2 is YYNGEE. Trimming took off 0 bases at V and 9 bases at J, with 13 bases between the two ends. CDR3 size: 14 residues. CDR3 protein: CASSVDPNLGEQFF. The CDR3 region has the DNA TGTGCCAGCAGCGTAGACCCCAACCTGGGTGAGCAGTTCTTC. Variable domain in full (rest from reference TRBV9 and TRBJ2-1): DSGVTQTPKHLITATGQRVTLRCSPRSGDLSVYWYQQSLDQGLQFLIQYYNGEERAKGNILERFSAQQFPDLHSELNLSSLELGDSALYFCASSVDPNLGEQFFGPGTRLTVL.

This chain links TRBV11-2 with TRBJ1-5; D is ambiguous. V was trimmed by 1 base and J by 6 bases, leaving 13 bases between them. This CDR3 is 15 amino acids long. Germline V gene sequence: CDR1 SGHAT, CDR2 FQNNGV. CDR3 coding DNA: TGTGCCAGCAGCTTAGTTGGCGGGGTAGCTCAGCCCCAGCATTTT. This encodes CASSLVGGVAQPQHF.